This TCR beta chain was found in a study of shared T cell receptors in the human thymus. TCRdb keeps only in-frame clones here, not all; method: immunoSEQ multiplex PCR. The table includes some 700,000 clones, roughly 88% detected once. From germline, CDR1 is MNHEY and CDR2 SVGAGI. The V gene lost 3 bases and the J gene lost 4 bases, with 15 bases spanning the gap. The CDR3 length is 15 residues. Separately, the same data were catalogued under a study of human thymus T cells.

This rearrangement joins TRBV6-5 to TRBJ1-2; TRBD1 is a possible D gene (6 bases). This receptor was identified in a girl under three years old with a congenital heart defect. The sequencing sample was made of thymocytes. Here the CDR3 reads CASSYYGGWGYGYTF. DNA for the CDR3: TGTGCCAGCAGTTATTATGGGGGCTGGGGCTATGGCTACACCTTC.